The rows below give T cell receptor beta chains drawn from one sample of a study of identical twins. TCRdb processed the 5' RACE reads anew with MiXCR; each CDR3 protein has one entry. The sample holds 450,000 to 650,000 distinct CDR3 sequences; roughly 9.5% are singletons and the top ten take 2.5% to 3.5%. These data were likewise used in another study, on yellow fever vaccine responses in identical twins.

The sample comprised PBMCs. These receptors came from a woman aged 18-30 years in good health. The CDR3 runs from the conserved cysteine through the conserved F or W. A D gene is named only where the DNA matches it firmly. The size field is filled for only some rows; it gives once, few, many or a size class.

clone_size	v_call	j_call	d_call	cdr3_aa	cdr3_nt
-	TRBV28	TRBJ2-6	-	CASSSLFSGANVLTF	TGTGCCAGCAGTTCGTTGTTCTCTGGGGCCAACGTCCTGACTTTC
many	TRBV5-1	TRBJ2-7	TRBD1	CASSPGTGPFYEQYF	TGCGCCAGCAGCCCAGGGACAGGACCCTTCTACGAGCAGTACTTC
few	TRBV11-2	TRBJ1-5	-	CASSLDYNQPQHF	TGTGCCAGCAGCTTAGATTATAATCAGCCCCAGCATTTT
few	TRBV29-1	TRBJ2-3	TRBD1	CSGGDRETDTQYF	TGCAGCGGGGGGGACAGGGAAACAGATACGCAGTATTTT
-	TRBV20-1	TRBJ2-7	TRBD1	CSAYRDRVSEQYF	TGCAGTGCGTATCGGGACAGGGTCTCCGAGCAGTACTTC
many	TRBV5-1	TRBJ2-1	TRBD2	CASSSGLAGGEQFF	TGCGCCAGCAGCTCAGGACTAGCGGGCGGTGAGCAGTTCTTC
many	TRBV29-1	TRBJ2-1	-	CSVLAGKTYNEQFF	TGCAGCGTTCTGGCGGGGAAAACCTACAATGAGCAGTTCTTC
few	TRBV6-1	TRBJ2-7	TRBD2	CASATRGLAGGEQYF	TGTGCCAGCGCGACCCGTGGACTAGCGGGAGGCGAGCAGTACTTC
many	TRBV4-1	TRBJ2-5	TRBD2	CASSQVTSGQETQYF	TGCGCCAGCAGCCAGGTGACTAGCGGCCAAGAGACCCAGTACTTC
-	TRBV5-1	TRBJ2-5	-	CASSRYLRETQYF	TGCGCCAGCAGCAGGTACCTCCGGGAGACCCAGTACTTC
many	TRBV20-1	TRBJ1-3	-	CSASSGGGSGNTIYF	TGCAGTGCTAGTAGCGGAGGGGGATCTGGAAACACCATATATTTT
few	TRBV4-3	TRBJ2-5	TRBD2	CASSPRLAGQETQYF	TGCGCCAGCAGCCCAAGACTAGCGGGGCAAGAGACCCAGTACTTC
many	TRBV6-2/TRBV6-3	TRBJ2-4	-	CASSYAILAKNIQYF	TGTGCCAGCAGTTACGCGATTCTAGCCAAAAACATTCAGTACTTC
many	TRBV29-1	TRBJ2-7	TRBD2	CSVEVPAGGPYEQYF	TGCAGCGTTGAAGTACCAGCGGGAGGGCCCTACGAGCAGTACTTC
few	TRBV5-1	TRBJ2-6	-	CASSSQEAGANVLTF	TGCGCCAGCAGTTCGCAGGAGGCTGGGGCCAACGTCCTGACTTTC
-	TRBV15	TRBJ2-3	-	CATSTTPMPDTQYF	TGTGCCACCAGCACTACCCCAATGCCAGATACGCAGTATTTT
few	TRBV5-5	TRBJ2-5	TRBD2	CASKSGSGLVAETQYF	TGTGCCAGCAAAAGCGGGAGCGGGTTAGTTGCAGAGACCCAGTACTTC
many	TRBV4-1	TRBJ2-1	TRBD2	CASSPRLAGEYNEQFF	TGCGCCAGCAGCCCCCGACTAGCGGGAGAATACAATGAGCAGTTCTTC
many	TRBV29-1	TRBJ2-7	-	CSVDGGFEQYF	TGCAGCGTTGATGGAGGGTTTGAGCAGTACTTC
many	TRBV12-3/TRBV12-4	TRBJ2-5	TRBD2	CASGGLAGEETQYF	TGTGCCAGCGGGGGACTAGCGGGGGAAGAGACCCAGTACTTC
-	TRBV9	TRBJ2-1	TRBD2	CASRPGTSPNEQFF	TGTGCCAGCAGGCCAGGGACTAGCCCAAATGAGCAGTTCTTC